This record covers a single TCR beta chain. Its target is unknown. Donors showed nominal health when sampled, although they likely had unrecorded immune exposures. This sample is drawn from a study of cytomegalovirus exposure and HLA in healthy donors. Study-wide points: In a later analysis, at a false discovery rate of 0.05, under 20,000 TCR beta sequences were associated with HLA alleles. A missense variant in DCLRE1C was later tied to TCR beta V- and J-gene trimming. The authors confirmed in vitro that three CMV-associated chains were specific for CMV antigens.

60 Vbeta and 13 Jbeta primers were used in PCR. This table comes from immunoSEQ multiplex PCR, and its TCRdb copy is limited to in-frame clones, with some not included. This sample has roughly 120,000 clones, with roughly 70% found just once. The germline CDR1 and CDR2 sequences are LGHNA and YNFKEQ. This CDR3 has 17 amino acids. Trimming pared 1 base from V and 1 base from J, leaving 15 bases between. This receptor was taken from a woman in her thirties or forties in good health and CMV-seronegative. Sequenced material: PBMCs. The chain has TRBV4-2 and TRBJ2-3; weak D call: TRBD1 (6 bases). CDR3 in amino acids: CASSQAQAGARTDTQYF. The CDR3 DNA sequence: TGTGCCAGCAGCCAAGCTCAGGCAGGGGCCCGCACAGATACGCAGTATTTT.